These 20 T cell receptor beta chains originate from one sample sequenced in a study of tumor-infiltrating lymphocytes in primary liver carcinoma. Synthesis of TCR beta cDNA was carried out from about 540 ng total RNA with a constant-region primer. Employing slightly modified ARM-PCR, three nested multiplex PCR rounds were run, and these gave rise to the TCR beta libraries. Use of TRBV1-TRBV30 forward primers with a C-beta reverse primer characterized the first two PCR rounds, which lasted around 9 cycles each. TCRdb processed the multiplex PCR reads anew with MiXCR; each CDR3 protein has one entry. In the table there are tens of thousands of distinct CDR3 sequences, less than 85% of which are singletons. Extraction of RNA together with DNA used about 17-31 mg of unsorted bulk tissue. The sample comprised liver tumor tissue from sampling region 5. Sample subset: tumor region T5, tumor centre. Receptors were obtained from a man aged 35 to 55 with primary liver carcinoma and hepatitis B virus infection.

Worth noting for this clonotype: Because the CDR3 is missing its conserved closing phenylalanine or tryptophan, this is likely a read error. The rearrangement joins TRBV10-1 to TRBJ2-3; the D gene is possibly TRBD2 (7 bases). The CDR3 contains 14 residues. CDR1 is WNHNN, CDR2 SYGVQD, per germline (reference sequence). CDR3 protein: CASSEGGGPDRQYS. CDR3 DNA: TGCGCCAGCAGCGAGGGAGGGGGGCCAGATAGGCAGTATTCT.

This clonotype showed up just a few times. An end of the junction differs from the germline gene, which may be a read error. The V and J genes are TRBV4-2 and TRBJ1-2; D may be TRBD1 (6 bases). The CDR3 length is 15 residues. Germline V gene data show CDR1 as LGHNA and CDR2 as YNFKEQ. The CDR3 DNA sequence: TGTGTCAGCAGCCTGCCACAGGGCTCTCCTGATGGCTACACCTTC. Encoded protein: CVSSLPQGSPDGYTF.

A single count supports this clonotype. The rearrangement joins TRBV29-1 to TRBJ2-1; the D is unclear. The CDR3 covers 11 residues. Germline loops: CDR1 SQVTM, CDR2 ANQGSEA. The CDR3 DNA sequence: TGCAGTGTTCACCAGGTGGGTGGGCAGTTCTTC. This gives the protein CSVHQVGGQFF.

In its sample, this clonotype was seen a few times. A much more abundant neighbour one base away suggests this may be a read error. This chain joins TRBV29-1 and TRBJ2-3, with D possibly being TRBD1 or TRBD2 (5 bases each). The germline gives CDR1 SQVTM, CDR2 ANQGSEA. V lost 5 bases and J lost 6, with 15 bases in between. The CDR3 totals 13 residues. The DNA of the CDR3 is TGCAGCGTTCCTCGGGACCAAGGGGATACGCAGTATTTT. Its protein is CSVPRDQGDTQYF.

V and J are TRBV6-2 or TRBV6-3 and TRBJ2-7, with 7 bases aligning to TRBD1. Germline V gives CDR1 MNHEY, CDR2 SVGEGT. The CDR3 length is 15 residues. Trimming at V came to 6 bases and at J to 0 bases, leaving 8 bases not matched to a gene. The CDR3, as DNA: TGTGCCAGCAGCTTCCTTCGACAGGGCTCCTACGAGCAGTACTTC. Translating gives CASSFLRQGSYEQYF.

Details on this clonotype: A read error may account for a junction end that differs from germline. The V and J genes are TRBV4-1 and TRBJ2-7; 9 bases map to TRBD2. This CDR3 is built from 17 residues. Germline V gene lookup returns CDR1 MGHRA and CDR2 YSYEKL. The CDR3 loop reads CTSTLTSGYFSTYEQYF. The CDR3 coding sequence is TGCACCAGCACCCTCACTAGCGGGTACTTCTCCACCTACGAGCAGTATTTC.

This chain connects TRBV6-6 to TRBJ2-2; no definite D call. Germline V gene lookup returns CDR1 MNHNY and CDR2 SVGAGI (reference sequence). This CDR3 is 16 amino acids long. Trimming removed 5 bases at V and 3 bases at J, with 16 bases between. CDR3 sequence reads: CASSPGPISDTGELFF. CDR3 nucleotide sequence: TGTGCCAGCAGTCCCGGGCCAATTTCGGACACCGGGGAGCTGTTTTTT.

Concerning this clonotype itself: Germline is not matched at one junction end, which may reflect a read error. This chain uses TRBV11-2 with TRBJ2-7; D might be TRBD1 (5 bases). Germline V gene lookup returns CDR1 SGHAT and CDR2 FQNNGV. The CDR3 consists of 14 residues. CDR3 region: CASSLTDSAYEQYF. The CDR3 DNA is TGTGCCAGCAGCTTAACTGACAGTGCCTATGAGCAGTACTTT.

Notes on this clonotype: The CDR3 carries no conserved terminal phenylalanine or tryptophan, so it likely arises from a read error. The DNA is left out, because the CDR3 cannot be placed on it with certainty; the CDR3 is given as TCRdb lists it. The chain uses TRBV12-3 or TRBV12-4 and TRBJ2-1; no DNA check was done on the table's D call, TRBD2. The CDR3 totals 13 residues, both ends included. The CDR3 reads CASSWRADNEQFI.

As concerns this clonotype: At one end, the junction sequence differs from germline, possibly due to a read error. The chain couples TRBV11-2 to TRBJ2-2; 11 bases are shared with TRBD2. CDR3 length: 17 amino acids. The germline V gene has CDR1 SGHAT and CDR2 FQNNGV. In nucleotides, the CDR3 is TGTGCTAGCAGCCCGTTAGCGGGAGGGCCGAGGGCCTGGGAGCTGTTTTTC. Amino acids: CASSPLAGGPRAWELFF. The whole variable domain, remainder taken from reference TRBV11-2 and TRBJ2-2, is EAGVAQSPRYKIIEKRQSVAFWCNPISGHATLYWYQQILGQGPKLLIQFQNNGVVDDSQLPKDRFSAERLKGVDSTLKIQPAKLEDSAVYLCASSPLAGGPRAWELFFGEGSRLTVL.

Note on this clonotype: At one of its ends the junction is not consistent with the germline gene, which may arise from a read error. CDR3: CASRLAGGNERFF. The CDR3, as DNA: TGTGCCAGCAGGCTGGCGGGAGGAAATGAGCGGTTCTTC. J is TRBJ2-1 and V is TRBV6-1; TRBD2 matches at 8 bases. The CDR3 consists of 13 residues. Germline CDR1 reads MNHNS; CDR2 reads SASEGT.

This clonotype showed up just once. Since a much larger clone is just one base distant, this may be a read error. CDR3 sequence reads: CAWSDSEGFF. CDR3 DNA sequence: TGTGCCTGGAGCGACAGTGAAGGTTTCTTT. The chain uses TRBV30 and TRBJ1-1; tentatively, D is TRBD1 (5 bases). The CDR3 is made up of 10 amino acids. Germline-derived CDR1 and CDR2 are GTSNPN and SVGIG (reference sequence).

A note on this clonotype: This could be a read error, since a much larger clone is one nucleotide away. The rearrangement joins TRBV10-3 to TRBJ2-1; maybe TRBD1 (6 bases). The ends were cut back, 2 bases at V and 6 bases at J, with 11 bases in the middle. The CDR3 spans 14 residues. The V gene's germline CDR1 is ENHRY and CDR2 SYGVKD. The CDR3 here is CAISETTRGNEQFF. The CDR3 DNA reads TGTGCCATCAGTGAGACTACCAGGGGCAATGAGCAGTTCTTC.

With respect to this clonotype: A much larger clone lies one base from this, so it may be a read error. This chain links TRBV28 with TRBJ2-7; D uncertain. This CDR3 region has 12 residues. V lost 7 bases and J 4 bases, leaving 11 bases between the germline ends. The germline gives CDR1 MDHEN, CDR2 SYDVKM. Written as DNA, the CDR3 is TGTGCCAGCAAACGCGCTCGGTACGAGCAGTACTTC. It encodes CASKRARYEQYF.

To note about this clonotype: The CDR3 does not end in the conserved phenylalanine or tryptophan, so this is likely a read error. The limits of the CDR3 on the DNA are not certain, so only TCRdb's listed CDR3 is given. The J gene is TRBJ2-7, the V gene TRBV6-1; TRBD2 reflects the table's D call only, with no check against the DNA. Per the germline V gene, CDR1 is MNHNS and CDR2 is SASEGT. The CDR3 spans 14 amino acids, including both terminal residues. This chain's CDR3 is CASNPGLAAYELYI.

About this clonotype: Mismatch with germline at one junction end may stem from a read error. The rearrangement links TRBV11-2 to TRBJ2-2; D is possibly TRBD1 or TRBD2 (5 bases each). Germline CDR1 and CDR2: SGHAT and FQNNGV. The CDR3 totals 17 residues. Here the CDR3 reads CTSSLARTYPGTGELVF. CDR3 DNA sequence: TGTACCAGCAGCTTAGCTCGGACGTACCCAGGGACCGGGGAGCTGGTTTTT.

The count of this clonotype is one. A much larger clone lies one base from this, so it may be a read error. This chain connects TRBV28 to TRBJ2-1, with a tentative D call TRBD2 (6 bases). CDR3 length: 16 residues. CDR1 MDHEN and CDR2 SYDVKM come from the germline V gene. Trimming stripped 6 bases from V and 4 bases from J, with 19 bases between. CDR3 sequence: CASSPKGSGRYNEQFF. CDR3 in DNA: TGTGCCAGCAGCCCTAAAGGTAGCGGACGATACAATGAGCAGTTCTTC. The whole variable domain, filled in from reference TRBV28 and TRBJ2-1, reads DVKVTQSSRYLVKRTGEKVFLECVQDMDHENMFWYRQDPGLGLRLIYFSYDVKMKEKGDIPEGYSVSREKKERFSLILESASTNQTSMYLCASSPKGSGRYNEQFFGPGTRLTVL.

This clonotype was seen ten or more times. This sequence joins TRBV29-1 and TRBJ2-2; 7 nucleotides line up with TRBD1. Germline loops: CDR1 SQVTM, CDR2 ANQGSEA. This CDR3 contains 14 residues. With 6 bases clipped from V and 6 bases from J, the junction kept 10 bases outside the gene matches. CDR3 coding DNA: TGCAGCGTCGGGGACAGCTTGAGACCCGGGGAGCTGTTTTTT. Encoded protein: CSVGDSLRPGELFF.

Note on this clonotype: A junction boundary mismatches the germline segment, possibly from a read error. The CDR3 is CAINSRAQRDEQYF. CDR3 bases: TGTGCCATCAATTCTAGGGCACAGAGGGACGAACAGTACTTC. The rearrangement joins TRBV10-3 to TRBJ2-7, with D possibly being TRBD1 or TRBD2 (5 bases each). The CDR3 covers 14 residues. Germline-derived CDR1 and CDR2 are ENHRY and SYGVKD.

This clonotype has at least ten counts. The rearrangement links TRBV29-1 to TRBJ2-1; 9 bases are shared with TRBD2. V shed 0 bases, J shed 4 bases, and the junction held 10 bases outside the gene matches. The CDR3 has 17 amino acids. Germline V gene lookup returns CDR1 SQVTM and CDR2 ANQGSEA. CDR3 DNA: TGCAGCGTTGAAGATCTATTGACTAGCGGATTTTACAATGAGCAGTTCTTC. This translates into CSVEDLLTSGFYNEQFF.